The 7 T cell receptor beta chains presented below share a single source sample, sequenced in a study of blood T cell repertoires in COVID-19. Measured with immunoSEQ multiplex PCR; TCRdb has only the in-frame clones, and not every one. The sample lists approximately 160,000 clones; more than 90% were seen once. Sequencing was performed on peripheral blood. These receptors all come from a middle-aged man with acute or convalescent COVID-19.

The CDR3 coding sequence is TGTGCCAGCAGGATTCCGGGACAGGAATACCTGGGTGGCTACGAGCAGTACTTC. Protein sequence: CASRIPGQEYLGGYEQYF. This chain links TRBV28 with TRBJ2-7; 8 positions agree with TRBD1. Germline V gives CDR1 MDHEN, CDR2 SYDVKM. The CDR3 loop spans 18 amino acids. With 6 bases clipped from V and 3 bases from J, the junction kept 19 bases outside the gene matches.

The gene calls are TRBV6-1 and TRBJ2-1, with 7 bases that match TRBD2. The CDR3 is 16 residues long. The junction had 7 bases not matched to a gene; V was cut back by 1 base and J by 4 bases. CDR1 is MNHNS and CDR2 is SASEGT in the germline V gene. CDR3 sequence reads: CASSEDPGLPYNEQFF. The CDR3 nucleotides read TGTGCCAGCAGTGAAGACCCGGGACTACCGTACAATGAGCAGTTCTTC.

This rearrangement joins TRBV6-5 to TRBJ1-1; D not certain. CDR3 size: 13 residues. V was cut by 5 bases and J by 3 bases, with 10 bases left in between. The germline CDR1 and CDR2 sequences are MNHEY and SVGAGI. This CDR3 reads CASSRGTDTEAFF. The CDR3 nucleotides read TGTGCCAGCAGTCGAGGCACGGACACTGAAGCTTTCTTT.

V gene TRBV9 combines with J gene TRBJ2-3, with 8 bases matching TRBD2. This CDR3 contains 16 residues. Germline values: CDR1 SGDLS, CDR2 YYNGEE. The V and J ends lost 0 bases and 2 bases, in that order; junction bases with no gene match: 5. CDR3 amino acids: CASSVVPSGYTDTQYF. As DNA, the CDR3 is TGTGCCAGCAGCGTAGTTCCTAGCGGGTACACAGATACGCAGTATTTT.

The table lists this clone with a count of one. The chain uses TRBV20-1 and TRBJ2-1; D is uncertain. V was trimmed by 3 bases and J by 8 bases, leaving 8 bases between them. The length of the CDR3 is 11 residues. Per the germline V gene, CDR1 is DFQATT and CDR2 is SNEGSKA (reference sequence). The CDR3 loop reads CSASPQDEQFF. The CDR3 DNA reads as TGCAGTGCTAGCCCACAAGATGAGCAGTTCTTC.

The DNA of the CDR3 is TGTGCCAGCAGCGCCCGGGACTTAGGGGAGCAGTATTTT. Residues: CASSARDLGEQYF. V gene TRBV9 combines with J gene TRBJ2-3; possibly TRBD2 for D (6 bases). Looked up from germline, CDR1 is SGDLS and CDR2 is YYNGEE. This CDR3 has 13 amino acids. Between the trimmed V and J ends, which lost 3 bases and 11 bases, there was a span of 16 bases.

The chain recombines TRBV29-1 with TRBJ2-4, with TRBD2 matching 12 bases. Germline CDR1 is SQVTM and CDR2 is ANQGSEA. The CDR3 loop spans 16 amino acids. The trim removed 7 bases at V and 0 bases at J, leaving 7 bases unmatched. In DNA, the CDR3 is TGCAGCGCCACTAGCGGGGGGCAAAAAGCCAAAAACATTCAGTACTTC. Its protein is CSATSGGQKAKNIQYF.